Only one count was recorded for the clone carrying this T cell receptor (beta chain). The germline V gene has CDR1 MDHEN and CDR2 SYDVKM. V gave up 2 bases and J gave up 1 base, with 11 bases separating them. The CDR3 sequence is 15 residues long. The sample comes from a study of blood T cell repertoires in COVID-19. Study information: From T cells, B-cell-depleted T cells, or PBMCs came the material, which was cDNA or gDNA.

In the original processing: Amplifying reference gene primers gave estimates of nucleated cell counts. Assay: immunoSEQ multiplex PCR; the TCRdb copy retains only in-frame clones and omits some. For V, J and clone size, that table is used; D and trimming come from the DNA. The sample includes tens of thousands of clones, 75% to 95% of them seen just once. V usage is TRBV28 and J usage is TRBJ1-1; D gene unclear. The TCR originated in a woman aged 55-70 years with active COVID-19. Source material: peripheral blood. The CDR3 protein is CASSLRLRGNTEAFF. The DNA of the CDR3 is TGTGCCAGCAGTTTACGCCTCCGAGGGAACACTGAAGCTTTCTTT.